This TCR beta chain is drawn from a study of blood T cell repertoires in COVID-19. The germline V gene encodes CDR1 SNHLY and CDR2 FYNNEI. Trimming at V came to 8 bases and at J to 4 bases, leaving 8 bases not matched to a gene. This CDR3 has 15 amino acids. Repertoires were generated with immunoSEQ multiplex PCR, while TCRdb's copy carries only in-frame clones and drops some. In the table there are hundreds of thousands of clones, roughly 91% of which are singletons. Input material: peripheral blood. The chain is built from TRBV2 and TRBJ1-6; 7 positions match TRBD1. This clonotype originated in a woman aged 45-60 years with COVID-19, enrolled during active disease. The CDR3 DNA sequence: TGTGCCAGCCAGACAACAGGGGATTATAATTCACCCCTCCACTTT. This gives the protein CASQTTGDYNSPLHF.